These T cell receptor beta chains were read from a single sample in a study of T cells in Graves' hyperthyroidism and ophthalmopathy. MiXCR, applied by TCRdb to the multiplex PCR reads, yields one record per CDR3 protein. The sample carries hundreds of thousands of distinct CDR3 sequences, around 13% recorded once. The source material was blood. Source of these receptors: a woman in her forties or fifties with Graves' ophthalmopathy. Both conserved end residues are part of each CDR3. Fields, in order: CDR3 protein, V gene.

CASSVVGSGIQETQYF,TRBV9
CASSLTSGPTYEQYF,TRBV28
CASSRSSGSGETQYF,TRBV5-1
CASSFDRALAGINNEQFF,TRBV5-1
CASTAPSISSYNEQFF,TRBV28
CASSVGSGRAGEQYF,TRBV9
CASSEQGLSNTEAFF,TRBV6-1
CSVRLAGAQFF,TRBV29-1
CASSLDLLPEQFF,TRBV11-2
CSARVEDPTLYNEQFF,TRBV20-1
CASSVEQGRDEKLFF,TRBV28
CSARRTGGWDEQYF,TRBV20-1
CASSDTLAGGSSYEQYF,TRBV28
CASNFLGPNQPQHF,TRBV6-2/TRBV6-3
CASSLVQIRGYTF,TRBV28
CASSLGTSEHAGQFF,TRBV7-8
CASSFRDRPLKGYTF,TRBV11-3
CASSLSGTGNRGTEAFF,TRBV27
CASSFGGGWNIQYF,TRBV7-2
CASSQDPGIGGETQYF,TRBV4-1
CASSSGAPGGYTF,TRBV7-9
CASSLSTRTSGRNEQFF,TRBV7-3
CASNDRGYGYTF,TRBV19
CASSLDKGLAKNIQYF,TRBV27
CSPYLGVYNEQFF,TRBV20-1
CASSLFGGQETQYF,TRBV5-6
CASSPPGWDSGNTIYF,TRBV6-1
CASGPGRDTEAFF,TRBV12-3/TRBV12-4
CASSPRGRGQVEAFF,TRBV6-2/TRBV6-3
CSVEEGTEAFF,TRBV29-1
CATSNFDTGELFF,TRBV28
CASRPYLGQETQYF,TRBV6-2/TRBV6-3
CASSAAWIETQYF,TRBV2
CASSYWGAGGGTDTQYF,TRBV6-5
CASSQEGALLGTEAFF,TRBV4-1
CASSSTVPATQYF,TRBV3-1
CASSTDRAMNTEAFF,TRBV7-2
CASSYRPASGRFHEQYF,TRBV27
CASTLGLAGGHTGELFF,TRBV27
CASSYSGSGGLRQYF,TRBV13
CASSILLQGEQYF,TRBV19
CASSLGGSGDEQFF,TRBV5-1
CASSHGSAGGRETQYF,TRBV4-2
CASALLAGDNEQFF,TRBV5-1
CASTRGGGLAGDFSGELFF,TRBV28
CASRSSGRYFTGELFF,TRBV11-3
CSVEDFGYVGYTF,TRBV29-1
CASSFGLAGGTDTQYF,TRBV7-3
CASSLGPGITSGNTIYF,TRBV7-9
CASSAGTSGKLDTQYF,TRBV4-3
CASSYPYDNQPQHF,TRBV28
CASSPGRTGTYNEQFF,TRBV6-2/TRBV6-3
CASRQMEREETQYF,TRBV5-1